The 19 T cell receptor beta chains below all came from one sample that was sequenced in a study of memory CD4+ T cells and cytomegalovirus serostatus. Single viable CD3+CD4+CD8-CD45RO+ cells were sorted as the memory CD4+ T cells. Measured with immunoSEQ multiplex PCR; TCRdb has only the in-frame clones, and not every one. The sample contains 40,000 to 55,000 clones, over 65% of which appear only once. Source material: memory CD4+ T cells from blood. The source of these receptors is an adult in good health and CMV-seronegative.

This clone was picked up a small number of times. This chain joins TRBV2 and TRBJ2-1, with TRBD2 matching over 8 bases. Germline trimming cut 6 bases from V and 5 bases from J; bases unmatched to any gene: 6. The germline CDR1 and CDR2 sequences are SNHLY and FYNNEI. The CDR3 loop spans 14 amino acids. CDR3 DNA sequence: TGTGCCAGCAGGGATAGCGGGGTTAACAATGAGCAGTTCTTC. Its translation: CASRDSGVNNEQFF.

The gene calls are TRBV6-1 and TRBJ1-2; D might be TRBD1 (5 bases). Germline V CDR1 and CDR2: MNHNS, SASEGT. V lost 3 bases and J 2 bases, leaving 10 bases between the germline ends. The CDR3 covers 14 residues. CDR3 sequence: CASSEVRGNYGYTF. CDR3 DNA: TGTGCCAGCAGTGAGGTCCGGGGGAACTATGGCTACACCTTC.

This rearrangement joins TRBV18 to TRBJ1-2; D call uncertain. The CDR3 length is 14 residues. Germline values: CDR1 KGHSH, CDR2 LQKENI. V was clipped by 2 bases and J by 6 bases, with 13 bases between them. CDR3 loop: CASSPTPVSDGYTF. The CDR3 DNA reads as TGTGCCAGCTCACCAACCCCAGTTTCGGATGGCTACACCTTC.

The table lists this clone with a count of one. The gene calls are TRBV19 and TRBJ2-1, with D possibly TRBD1 on 5 matching bases. The ends were cut back, 0 bases at V and 1 base at J, with 7 bases in the middle. The CDR3 has 15 amino acids. Germline CDR1 and CDR2: LNHDA and SQIVND (reference sequence). CDR3 DNA sequence: TGTGCCAGTAGTATAGAGGGGCGATCCTACAATGAGCAGTTCTTC. Protein: CASSIEGRSYNEQFF.

The chain is built from TRBV5-8 and TRBJ1-5; D gene uncertain. Looked up from germline, CDR1 is SGHTS and CDR2 is YDEGEE. V was cut by 4 bases and J by 2 bases, with 13 bases left in between. The CDR3 has 15 residues. The CDR3 loop is CASSIRVSRNQPQHF. CDR3 coding DNA: TGTGCCAGCAGCATCCGAGTATCTCGCAATCAGCCCCAGCATTTT.

The V gene is TRBV30, the J gene TRBJ2-5; 7 bases align to TRBD2. With 0 bases clipped from V and 4 bases from J, the junction kept 5 bases outside the gene matches. The CDR3 runs to 14 residues. Germline-derived CDR1 and CDR2 are GTSNPN and SVGIG (reference sequence). The CDR3 loop is CAWSVGSGGETQYF. The CDR3 region has the DNA TGTGCCTGGAGTGTAGGTTCGGGGGGAGAGACCCAGTACTTC.

CDR3 nucleotides: TGTGCCAGCAGCTTAGATCAGGGGTCCACTGAAGCTTTCTTT. Translation: CASSLDQGSTEAFF. This rearrangement joins TRBV11-3 to TRBJ1-1, with D perhaps TRBD1 (6 bases). This CDR3 is built from 14 residues. Germline CDR1 SGHNT, CDR2 YENEEA. The V gene lost 0 bases and the J gene lost 4 bases, with 9 bases spanning the gap.

This clone has only a few counts. The V gene is TRBV6-1, the J gene TRBJ2-7; the D gene is possibly TRBD1 (6 bases). Germline CDR1 reads MNHNS; CDR2 reads SASEGT. The CDR3 has 13 amino acids. V lost 7 bases, J lost 6 bases, and 16 bases lay in between. The CDR3 bases are TGTGCCAGCACTCCACAGGGCCCGGGCGAGCAGTACTTC. It is translated as CASTPQGPGEQYF.

The chain employs TRBV6-1 and TRBJ1-1, with TRBD1 matching 8 bases. The V gene's germline CDR1 is MNHNS and CDR2 SASEGT. V shed 9 bases and J 4 bases; nucleotides not matched to a gene: 10. The CDR3 has 14 residues. The DNA of the CDR3 is TGTGCCAGTTGGGACAGGAGAGATTCCACTGAAGCTTTCTTT. Protein: CASWDRRDSTEAFF.

The rearrangement links TRBV2 to TRBJ2-2; TRBD1 matches at 8 bases. Losses at the gene ends were 6 bases for V and 4 bases for J; bases not matched to a gene: 7. Germline CDR1 reads SNHLY; CDR2 reads FYNNEI. The CDR3 is 15 residues long. The CDR3 DNA sequence: TGTGCCAGCAGACTTGACAGGGGAATCACCGGGGAGCTGTTTTTT. Its translation is CASRLDRGITGELFF.

The chain joins TRBV2 to TRBJ1-1; D remains unclear. Trimming stripped 7 bases from V and 2 bases from J, with 11 bases between. The CDR3 totals 13 residues. CDR1 SNHLY and CDR2 FYNNEI come from the germline V gene. The CDR3 region is CASIPGKNTEAFF. The CDR3 DNA reads as TGTGCCAGCATACCAGGCAAAAACACTGAAGCTTTCTTT. Full variable domain (rest looked up from reference TRBV2 and TRBJ1-1): EPEVTQTPSHQVTQMGQEVILRCVPISNHLYFYWYRQILGQKVEFLVSFYNNEISEKSEIFDDQFSVERPDGSNFTLKIRSTKLEDSAMYFCASIPGKNTEAFFGQGTRLTVV.

Of note for this clone: Because the CDR3's place on the DNA is in doubt, the DNA is left out and the CDR3 is given as listed by TCRdb. The chain uses TRBV27 and TRBJ2-2; the table's D gene call, TRBD1, was not cross checked with the DNA. The germline V gene encodes CDR1 MNHEY and CDR2 SMNVEV (reference sequence). The CDR3 is 14 residues long, ends included. The CDR3 spells CASSFGPGTGELFF.

The chain employs TRBV12-5 and TRBJ1-1; D is perhaps TRBD1 (6 bases). Germline CDR1 reads LGHNT; CDR2 reads FRNRAP. CDR3 length: 14 residues. CDR3 DNA sequence: TGTGCGAGCGACTTTTTCAGGGGAGGAACTGAAGCTTTCTTT. Amino acid sequence: CASDFFRGGTEAFF.

The V call is TRBV28, the J call TRBJ1-5; D not resolved. The germline V gene encodes CDR1 MDHEN and CDR2 SYDVKM. V dropped 5 bases and J dropped 5 bases, with 4 bases sitting between them. The CDR3 covers 11 residues. CDR3: CASSTDQPQHF. The CDR3 DNA sequence: TGTGCCAGCAGTACCGATCAGCCCCAGCATTTT.

This clone was seen only once. The rearrangement uses TRBV7-8 and TRBJ1-2, with 12 bases that match TRBD1. Germline values: CDR1 SGHVS, CDR2 FQNEAQ. Trimming cost V 6 bases and J 5 bases; bases outside gene matches: 7. The CDR3 is 15 residues long. Here the CDR3 reads CASSQGTGGSYGYTF. The CDR3 bases are TGTGCCAGCAGTCAAGGGACAGGGGGCTCGTATGGCTACACCTTC.

The DNA of the CDR3 is TGTGCCAGCAGCAAAGTCTCAAAGTGCTCCTACGAGCAGTACTTC. Translated, it gives CASSKVSKCSYEQYF. The chain carries TRBV21-1 and TRBJ2-7. TRBV21-1 is deemed a pseudogene. The CDR3 spans 15 residues.

This sequence joins TRBV7-8 and TRBJ1-2; possibly TRBD1 for D (6 bases). This CDR3 has 18 residues. V gave up 4 bases and J gave up 0 bases, with 21 bases separating them. Germline CDR1 and CDR2: SGHVS and FQNEAQ. The CDR3 coding sequence is TGTGCCAGCAGCTCTTGGTTGGGACTTGAGGGGGCTAACTATGGCTACACCTTC. It yields the protein CASSSWLGLEGANYGYTF. Variable domain in full (rest from reference TRBV7-8 and TRBJ1-2): GAGVSQSPRYKVAKRGQDVALRCDPISGHVSLFWYQQALGQGPEFLTYFQNEAQLDKSGLPSDRFFAERPEGSVSTLKIQRTQQEDSAVYLCASSSWLGLEGANYGYTFGSGTRLTVV.

This clone appeared once. The V and J genes are TRBV5-1 and TRBJ2-1; 7 bases map to TRBD1. The CDR3 consists of 14 residues. J lost 0 bases, V lost 4 bases, and 1 base had no gene match. CDR1 SGHRS and CDR2 YFSETQ come from the germline V gene. The CDR3 loop is CASSRQGSYNEQFF. The CDR3 DNA reads TGCGCCAGCAGCCGACAGGGCTCCTACAATGAGCAGTTCTTC.

The gene calls are TRBV5-6 and TRBJ1-1; D unresolved. V gave up 2 bases and J gave up 5 bases, with 7 bases separating them. Germline CDR1 SGHDT, CDR2 YYEEEE. The CDR3 has 12 amino acids. CDR3 nucleotide sequence: TGTGCCAGCAGCTTATCAGGAACTGAAGCTTTCTTT. Protein: CASSLSGTEAFF.